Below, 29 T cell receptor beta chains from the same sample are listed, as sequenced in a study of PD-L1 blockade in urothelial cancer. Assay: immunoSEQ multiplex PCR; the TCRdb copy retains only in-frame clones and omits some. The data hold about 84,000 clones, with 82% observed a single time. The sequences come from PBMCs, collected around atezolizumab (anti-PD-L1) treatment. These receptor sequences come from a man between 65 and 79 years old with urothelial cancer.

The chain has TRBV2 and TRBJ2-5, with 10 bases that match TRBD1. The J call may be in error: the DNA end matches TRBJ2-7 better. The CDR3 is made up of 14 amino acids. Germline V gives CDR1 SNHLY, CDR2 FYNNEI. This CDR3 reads CASTLGQGAYEQYF. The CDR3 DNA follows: TGTGCCAGCACCCTCGGACAGGGGGCCTACGAGCAGTACTTC.

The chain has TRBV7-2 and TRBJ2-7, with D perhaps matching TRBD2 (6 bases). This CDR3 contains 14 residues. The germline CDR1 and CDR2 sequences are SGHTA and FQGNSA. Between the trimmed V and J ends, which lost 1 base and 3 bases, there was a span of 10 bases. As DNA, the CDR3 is TGTGCCAGCAGCTTAGGGCTAGCGCGCTACGAGCAGTACTTC. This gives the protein CASSLGLARYEQYF. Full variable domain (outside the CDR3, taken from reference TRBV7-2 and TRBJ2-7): GAGVSQSPSNKVTEKGKDVELRCDPISGHTALYWYRQSLGQGLEFLIYFQGNSAPDKSGLPSDRFSAERTGGSVSTLTIQRTQQEDSAVYLCASSLGLARYEQYFGPGTRLTVT.

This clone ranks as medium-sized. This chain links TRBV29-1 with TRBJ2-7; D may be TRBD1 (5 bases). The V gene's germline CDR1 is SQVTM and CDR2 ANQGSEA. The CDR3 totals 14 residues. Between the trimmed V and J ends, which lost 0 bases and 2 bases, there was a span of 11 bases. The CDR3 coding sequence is TGCAGCGTTGAAGATCGAGACAGAACCTACGAGCAGTACTTC. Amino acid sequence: CSVEDRDRTYEQYF.

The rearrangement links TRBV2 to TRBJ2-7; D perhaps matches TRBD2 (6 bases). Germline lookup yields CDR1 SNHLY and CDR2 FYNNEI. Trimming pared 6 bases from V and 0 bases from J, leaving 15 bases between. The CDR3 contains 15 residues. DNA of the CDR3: TGTGCCAGCAGCCGGGACTCGACTATCTCCTACGAGCAGTACTTC. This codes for CASSRDSTISYEQYF.

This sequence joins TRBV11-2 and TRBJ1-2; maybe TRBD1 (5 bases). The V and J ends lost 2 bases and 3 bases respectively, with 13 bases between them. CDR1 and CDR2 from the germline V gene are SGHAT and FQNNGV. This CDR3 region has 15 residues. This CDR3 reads CASSLRPGGHYGYTF. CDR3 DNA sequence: TGTGCCAGCAGCTTACGGCCGGGGGGTCACTATGGCTACACCTTC.

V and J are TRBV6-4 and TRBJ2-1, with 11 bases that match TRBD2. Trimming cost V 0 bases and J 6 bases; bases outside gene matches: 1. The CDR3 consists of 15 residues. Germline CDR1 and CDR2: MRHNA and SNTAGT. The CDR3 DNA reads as TGTGCCAGCAGTGACTCTAGCGGGGGGGCCAATGAGCAGTTCTTC. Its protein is CASSDSSGGANEQFF.

Written as DNA, the CDR3 is TGTGCCAGCAGTACCCTCGGGAGGGGGAACTATGGCTACACCTTC. Its translation is CASSTLGRGNYGYTF. The V gene is TRBV28, the J gene TRBJ1-2; possibly TRBD1 for D (6 bases). Germline CDR1 reads MDHEN; CDR2 reads SYDVKM. The CDR3 extends over 15 amino acids. Trimming pared 5 bases from V and 2 bases from J, leaving 15 bases between.

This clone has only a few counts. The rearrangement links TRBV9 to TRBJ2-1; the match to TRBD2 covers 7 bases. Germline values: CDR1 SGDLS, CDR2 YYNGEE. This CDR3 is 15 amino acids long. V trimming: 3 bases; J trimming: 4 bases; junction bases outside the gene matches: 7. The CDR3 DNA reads TGTGCCAGCAGCGCCCGACTAGCTGGTTACAATGAGCAGTTCTTC. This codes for CASSARLAGYNEQFF.

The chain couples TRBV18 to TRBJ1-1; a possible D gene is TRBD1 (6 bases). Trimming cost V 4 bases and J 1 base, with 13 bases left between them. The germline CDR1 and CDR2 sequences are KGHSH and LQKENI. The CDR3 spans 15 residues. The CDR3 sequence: CASSLWDKGNTEAFF. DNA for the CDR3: TGTGCCAGCTCACTATGGGACAAGGGGAACACTGAAGCTTTCTTT. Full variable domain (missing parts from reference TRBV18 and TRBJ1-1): NAGVMQNPRHLVRRRGQEARLRCSPMKGHSHVYWYRQLPEEGLKFMVYLQKENIIDESGMPKERFSAEFPKEGPSILRIQQVVRGDSAAYFCASSLWDKGNTEAFFGQGTRLTVV.

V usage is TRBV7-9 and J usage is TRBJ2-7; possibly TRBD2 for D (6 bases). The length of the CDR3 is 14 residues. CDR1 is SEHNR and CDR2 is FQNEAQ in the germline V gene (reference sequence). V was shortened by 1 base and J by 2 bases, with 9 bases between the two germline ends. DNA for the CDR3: TGTGCCAGCAGCTTAGAGCGCGGGACCTACGAGCAGTACTTC. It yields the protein CASSLERGTYEQYF. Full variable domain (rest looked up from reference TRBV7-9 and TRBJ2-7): DTGVSQNPRHKITKRGQNVTFRCDPISEHNRLYWYRQTLGQGPEFLTYFQNEAQLEKSRLLSDRFSAERPKGSFSTLEIQRTEQGDSAMYLCASSLERGTYEQYFGPGTRLTVT.

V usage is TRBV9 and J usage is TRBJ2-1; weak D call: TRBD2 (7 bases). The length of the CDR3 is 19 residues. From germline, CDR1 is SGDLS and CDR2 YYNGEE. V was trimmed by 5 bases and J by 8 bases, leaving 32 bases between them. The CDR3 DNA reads TGTGCCAGCAGTGGACCCAAAAACGGCATACAAGGGGGGGGTTATGAGCAGTTCTTC. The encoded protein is CASSGPKNGIQGGGYEQFF.

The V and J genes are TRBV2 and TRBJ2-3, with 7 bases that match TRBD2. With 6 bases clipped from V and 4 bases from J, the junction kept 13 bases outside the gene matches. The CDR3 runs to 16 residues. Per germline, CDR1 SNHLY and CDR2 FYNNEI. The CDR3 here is CASSDQLASWSDTQYF. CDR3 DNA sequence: TGTGCCAGCAGCGACCAACTAGCGTCGTGGTCAGATACGCAGTATTTT.

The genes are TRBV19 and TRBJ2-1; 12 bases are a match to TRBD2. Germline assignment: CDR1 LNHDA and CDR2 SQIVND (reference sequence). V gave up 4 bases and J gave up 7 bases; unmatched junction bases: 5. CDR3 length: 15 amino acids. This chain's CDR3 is CASSTTSGSRNEQFF. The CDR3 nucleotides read TGTGCCAGTAGTACGACTAGCGGGAGTAGGAATGAGCAGTTCTTC. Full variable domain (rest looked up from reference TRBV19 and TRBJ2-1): DGGITQSPKYLFRKEGQNVTLSCEQNLNHDAMYWYRQDPGQGLRLIYYSQIVNDFQKGDIAEGYSVSREKKESFPLTVTSAQKNPTAFYLCASSTTSGSRNEQFFGPGTRLTVL.

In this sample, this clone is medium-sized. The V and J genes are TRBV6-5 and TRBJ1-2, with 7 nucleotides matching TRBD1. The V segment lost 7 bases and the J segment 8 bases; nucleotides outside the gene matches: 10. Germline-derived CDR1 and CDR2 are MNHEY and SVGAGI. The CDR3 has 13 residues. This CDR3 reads CASTQGGTGGYTF. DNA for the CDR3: TGTGCCAGCACCCAAGGGGGCACGGGGGGCTACACCTTC.

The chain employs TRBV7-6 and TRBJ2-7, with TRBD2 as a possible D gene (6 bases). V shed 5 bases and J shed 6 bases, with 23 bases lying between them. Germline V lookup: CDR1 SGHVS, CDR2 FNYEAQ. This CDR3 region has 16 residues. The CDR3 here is CASSTLGGREAGEQYF. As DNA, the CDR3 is TGTGCCAGCAGCACATTGGGCGGCAGGGAGGCTGGCGAGCAGTACTTC.

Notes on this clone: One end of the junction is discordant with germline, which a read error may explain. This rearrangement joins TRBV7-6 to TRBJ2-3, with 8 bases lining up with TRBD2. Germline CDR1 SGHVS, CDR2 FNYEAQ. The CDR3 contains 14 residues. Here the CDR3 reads CASSLAGLTDTQYF. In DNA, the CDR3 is TGTGCCAGCAGCCTAGCGGGCCTTACAGATACGCAGTATTTT.

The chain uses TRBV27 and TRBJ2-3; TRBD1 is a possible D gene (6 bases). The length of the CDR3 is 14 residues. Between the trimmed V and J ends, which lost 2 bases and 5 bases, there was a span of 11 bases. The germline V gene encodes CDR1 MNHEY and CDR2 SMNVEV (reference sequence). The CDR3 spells CASSLGPGEDTQYF. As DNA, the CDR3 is TGTGCCAGCAGTTTAGGGCCAGGGGAAGATACGCAGTATTTT.

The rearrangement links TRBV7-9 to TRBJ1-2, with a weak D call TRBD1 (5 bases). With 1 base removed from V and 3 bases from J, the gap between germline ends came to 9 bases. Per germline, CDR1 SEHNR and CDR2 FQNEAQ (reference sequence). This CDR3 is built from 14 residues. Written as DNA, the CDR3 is TGTGCCAGCAGCTTAGGGGGCGCGGACTATGGCTACACCTTC. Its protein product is CASSLGGADYGYTF.

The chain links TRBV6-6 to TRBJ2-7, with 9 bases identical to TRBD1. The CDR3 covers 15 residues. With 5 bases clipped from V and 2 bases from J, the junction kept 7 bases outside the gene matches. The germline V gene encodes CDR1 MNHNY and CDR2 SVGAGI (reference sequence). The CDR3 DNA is TGTGCCAGCAGTCCGAGCGGGGACAGGGCCTACGAGCAGTACTTC. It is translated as CASSPSGDRAYEQYF.

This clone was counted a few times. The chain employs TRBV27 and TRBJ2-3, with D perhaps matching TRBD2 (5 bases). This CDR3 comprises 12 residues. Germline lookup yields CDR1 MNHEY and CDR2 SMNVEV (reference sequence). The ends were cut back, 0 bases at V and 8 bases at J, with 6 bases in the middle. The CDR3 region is CASSLSGGTQYF. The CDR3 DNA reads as TGTGCCAGCAGTTTATCTGGAGGTACGCAGTATTTT.

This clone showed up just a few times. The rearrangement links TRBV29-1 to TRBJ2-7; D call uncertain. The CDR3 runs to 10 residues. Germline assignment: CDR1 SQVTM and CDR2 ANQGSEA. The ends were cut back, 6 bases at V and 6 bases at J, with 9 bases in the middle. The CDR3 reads CSVLDLEQYF. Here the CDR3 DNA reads TGCAGCGTCCTAGATCTCGAGCAGTACTTC.

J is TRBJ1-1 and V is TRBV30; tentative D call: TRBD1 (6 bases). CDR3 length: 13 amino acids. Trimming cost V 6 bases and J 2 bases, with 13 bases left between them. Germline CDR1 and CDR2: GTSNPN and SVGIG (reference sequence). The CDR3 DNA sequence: TGTGCCTGCACAGGGCTAGGTAACACTGAAGCTTTCTTT. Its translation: CACTGLGNTEAFF. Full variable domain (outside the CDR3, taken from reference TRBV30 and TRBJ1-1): SQTIHQWPATLVQPVGSPLSLECTVEGTSNPNLYWYRQAAGRGLQLLFYSVGIGQISSEVPQNLSASRPQDRQFILSSKKLLLSDSGFYLCACTGLGNTEAFFGQGTRLTVV.

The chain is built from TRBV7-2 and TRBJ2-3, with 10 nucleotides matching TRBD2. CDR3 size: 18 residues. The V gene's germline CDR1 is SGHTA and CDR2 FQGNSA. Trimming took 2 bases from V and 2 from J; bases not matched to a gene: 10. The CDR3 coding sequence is TGTGCCAGCAGCTTATCGGGGCTAGCGGGAGATTCCACAGATACGCAGTATTTT. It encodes CASSLSGLAGDSTDTQYF.

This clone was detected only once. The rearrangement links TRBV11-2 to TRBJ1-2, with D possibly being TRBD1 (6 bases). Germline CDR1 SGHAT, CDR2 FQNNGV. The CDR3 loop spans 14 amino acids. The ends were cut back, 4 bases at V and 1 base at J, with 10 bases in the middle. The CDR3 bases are TGTGCCAGCAGCTCGGACAGAATTAACTATGGCTACACCTTC. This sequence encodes CASSSDRINYGYTF.

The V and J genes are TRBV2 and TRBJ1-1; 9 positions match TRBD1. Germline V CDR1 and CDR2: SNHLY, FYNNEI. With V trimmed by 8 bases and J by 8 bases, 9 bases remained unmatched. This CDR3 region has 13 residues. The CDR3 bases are TGTGCCAGCGAGGGGACAGGGAGGGCGGAAGCTTTCTTT. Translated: CASEGTGRAEAFF.

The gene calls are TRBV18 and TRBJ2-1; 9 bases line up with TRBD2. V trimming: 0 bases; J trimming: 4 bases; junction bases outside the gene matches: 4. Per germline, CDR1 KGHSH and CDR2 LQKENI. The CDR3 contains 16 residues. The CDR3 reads CASSPPTSGIYNEQFF. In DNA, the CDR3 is TGTGCCAGCTCACCACCGACTAGCGGTATATACAATGAGCAGTTCTTC.

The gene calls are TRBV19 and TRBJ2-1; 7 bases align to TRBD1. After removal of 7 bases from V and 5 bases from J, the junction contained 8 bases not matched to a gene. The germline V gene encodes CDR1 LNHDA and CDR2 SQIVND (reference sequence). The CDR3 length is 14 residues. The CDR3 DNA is TGTGCCAGTAAATCGGGACAGACCAACAATGAGCAGTTCTTC. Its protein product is CASKSGQTNNEQFF. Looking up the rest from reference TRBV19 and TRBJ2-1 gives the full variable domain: DGGITQSPKYLFRKEGQNVTLSCEQNLNHDAMYWYRQDPGQGLRLIYYSQIVNDFQKGDIAEGYSVSREKKESFPLTVTSAQKNPTAFYLCASKSGQTNNEQFFGPGTRLTVL.

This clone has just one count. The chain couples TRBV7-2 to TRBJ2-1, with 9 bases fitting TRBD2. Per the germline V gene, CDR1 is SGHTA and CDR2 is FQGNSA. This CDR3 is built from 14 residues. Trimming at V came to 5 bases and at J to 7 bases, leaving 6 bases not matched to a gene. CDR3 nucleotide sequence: TGTGCCAGCAGCCCCCTGCGGGGGGGGAATGAGCAGTTCTTC. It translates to CASSPLRGGNEQFF.

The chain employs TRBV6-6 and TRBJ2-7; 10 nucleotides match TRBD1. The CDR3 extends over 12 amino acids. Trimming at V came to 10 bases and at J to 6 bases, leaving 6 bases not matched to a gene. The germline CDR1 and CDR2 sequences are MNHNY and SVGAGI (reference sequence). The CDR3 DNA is TGTGCCACGGGACAGGGGTTGGTCGAGCAGTACTTC. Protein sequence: CATGQGLVEQYF.